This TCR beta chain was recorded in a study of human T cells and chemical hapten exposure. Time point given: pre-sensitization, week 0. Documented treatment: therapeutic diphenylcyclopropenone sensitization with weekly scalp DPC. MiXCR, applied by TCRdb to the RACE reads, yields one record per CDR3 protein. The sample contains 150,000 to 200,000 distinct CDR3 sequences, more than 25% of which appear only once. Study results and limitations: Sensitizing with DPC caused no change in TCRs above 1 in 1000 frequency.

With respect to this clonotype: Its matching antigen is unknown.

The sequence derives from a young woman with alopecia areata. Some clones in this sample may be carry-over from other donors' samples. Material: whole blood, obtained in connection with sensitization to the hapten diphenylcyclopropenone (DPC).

The CDR3 here is CASSQDRDTLNTEAFF. Written as DNA, the CDR3 is TGCGCCAGCAGCCAAGATCGGGACACCTTGAACACTGAAGCTTTCTTT. The chain employs TRBV4-1 and TRBJ1-1, with D possibly TRBD1 on 6 matching bases. CDR1 is MGHRA, CDR2 YSYEKL, per germline. CDR3 size: 16 residues. V was clipped by 0 bases and J by 0 bases, with 11 bases between them.